The clone carrying this TCR beta chain was found many times. The antigen remains unidentified. Memory CD4+ T cells were sorted as CD4+CD45RO+CD25- cells. Regarding the study as a whole: The TCR gene usage of tumor memory CD4+ T cells clustered together with blood and lymph node memory CD4+ cells and with lymph node naive CD4+ cells. Tumor-infiltrating Treg TCR alpha and beta sequences overlapped most with tumor naive CD4+ T cells, then blood naive.

Semi-nested PCR with Nested Universal Primer A followed constant-region reverse priming of full-length variable regions. In TCRdb, the 5' RACE reads were re-called with MiXCR into one record per CDR3 protein. The sample has around 57,000 distinct CDR3 sequences; about 28% are singletons. The germline V gene encodes CDR1 MGHRA and CDR2 YSYEKL. The V and J ends lost 0 bases and 6 bases respectively, with 10 bases between them. The CDR3 is 14 residues long. The sample taken for sequencing was tumor-infiltrating memory CD4+ T cells sorted from the breast tumor. This sample's subset: memory CD4+ T cells, CD4+CD45RO+CD25-. The clonotype originates from a female donor with breast cancer. This chain uses TRBV4-1 with TRBJ2-3; tentative D call: TRBD1 (6 bases). This CDR3 is CASSQDRGRDTQYF. DNA of the CDR3: TGCGCCAGCAGCCAAGACAGGGGACGGGATACGCAGTATTTT.